What follows describes a single T cell receptor beta chain. The antigen is undetermined. This specimen comes from a study of CD8+CD57+ T cells in acquired aplastic anemia. Study-level information: Sorted CD4+ plus CD8+ cells gave DNA averaging 3.2 ug. Whole-study findings and limits: Patients had approximately 30 CD8+ CDR3 sequences in common with controls (the shared set).

The CDR3 sequence is 14 residues long. Germline CDR1 and CDR2: KGHDR and SFDVKD. The V gene end was trimmed by 9 bases and the J gene end by 0 bases; junction bases not matched to a gene: 7. CDR3 and TCR beta VDJ profiling relied on genomic DNA as the template. TCRdb itself ran the reads through MiXCR, one entry per CDR3 protein. The data show about 120,000 distinct CDR3 sequences, about 50% seen once. Patients sequenced had flow cytometry evidence of CD8+CD57+ cell expansion. Each patient had severe acquired aplastic anemia. No therapy had been given to the patients at the time of blood sampling. This clonotype originated in a human donor with aplastic anemia. This chain uses TRBV24-1 with TRBJ2-7, with TRBD1 matching over 7 bases. The specimen was sorted CD4+, CD8+, or CD8+CD57+ T cells (not recorded which) from PBMCs. This CDR3 reads CATSPTGSSYEQYF. For the CDR3, the DNA is TGTGCCACCTCCCCGACAGGGAGCTCCTACGAGCAGTACTTC.